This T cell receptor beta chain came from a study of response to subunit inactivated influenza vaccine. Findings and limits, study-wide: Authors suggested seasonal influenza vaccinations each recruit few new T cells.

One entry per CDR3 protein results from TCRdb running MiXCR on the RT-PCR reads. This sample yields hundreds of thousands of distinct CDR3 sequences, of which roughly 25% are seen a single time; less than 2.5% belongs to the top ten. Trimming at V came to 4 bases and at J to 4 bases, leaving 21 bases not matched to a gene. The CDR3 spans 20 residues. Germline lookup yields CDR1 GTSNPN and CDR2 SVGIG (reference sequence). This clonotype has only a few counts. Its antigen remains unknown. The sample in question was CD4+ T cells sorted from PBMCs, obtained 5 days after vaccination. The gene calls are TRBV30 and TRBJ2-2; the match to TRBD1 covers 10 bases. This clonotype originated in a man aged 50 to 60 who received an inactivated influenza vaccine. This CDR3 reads CAWTLFWPGQGPFRTGELFF. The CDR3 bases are TGTGCCTGGACTTTATTCTGGCCGGGACAGGGGCCCTTTCGCACCGGGGAGCTGTTTTTT.